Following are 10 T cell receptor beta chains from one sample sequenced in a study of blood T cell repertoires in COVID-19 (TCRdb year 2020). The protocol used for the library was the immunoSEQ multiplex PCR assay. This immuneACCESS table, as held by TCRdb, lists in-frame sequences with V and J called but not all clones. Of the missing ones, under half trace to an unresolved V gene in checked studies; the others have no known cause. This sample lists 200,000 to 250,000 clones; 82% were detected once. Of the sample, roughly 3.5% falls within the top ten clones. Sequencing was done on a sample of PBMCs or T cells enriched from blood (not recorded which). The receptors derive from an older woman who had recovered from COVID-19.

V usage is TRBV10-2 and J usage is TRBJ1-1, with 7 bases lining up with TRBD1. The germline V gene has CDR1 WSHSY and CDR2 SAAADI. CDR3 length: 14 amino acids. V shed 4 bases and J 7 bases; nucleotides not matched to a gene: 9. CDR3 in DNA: TGCGCCAGCAGTGTGACAGGGCGAGGTATTGAAGCTTTCTTT. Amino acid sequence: CASSVTGRGIEAFF.

The CDR3, as DNA: TGTGCCAGCAGTTTAGGCCCGACAGGGCTCGGCTACACCTTC. This codes for CASSLGPTGLGYTF. The chain uses TRBV27 and TRBJ1-2; 7 bases fit TRBD1. CDR1 and CDR2 from the germline V gene are MNHEY and SMNVEV (reference sequence). CDR3 length: 14 amino acids. The J segment lost 8 bases and the V segment lost 2 bases, leaving 8 bases of the junction unmatched.

The CDR3 DNA sequence: TGTGCCAGCAGCCCTGTGAAGGGGCGATTGGATGCTGGGGCCAACGTCCTGACTTTC. Translated: CASSPVKGRLDAGANVLTF. The genes are TRBV5-6 and TRBJ2-6; D might be TRBD1 (5 bases). Germline lookup yields CDR1 SGHDT and CDR2 YYEEEE. V lost 4 bases and J lost 2, with 22 bases in between. CDR3 length equals 19 residues.

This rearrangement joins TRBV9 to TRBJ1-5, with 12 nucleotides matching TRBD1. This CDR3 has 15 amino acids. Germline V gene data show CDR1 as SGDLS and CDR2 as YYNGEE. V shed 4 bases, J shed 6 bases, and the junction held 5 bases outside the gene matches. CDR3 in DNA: TGTGCCAGCAGCCCGGGACAGGGGGCGGGTCAGCCCCAGCATTTT. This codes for CASSPGQGAGQPQHF.

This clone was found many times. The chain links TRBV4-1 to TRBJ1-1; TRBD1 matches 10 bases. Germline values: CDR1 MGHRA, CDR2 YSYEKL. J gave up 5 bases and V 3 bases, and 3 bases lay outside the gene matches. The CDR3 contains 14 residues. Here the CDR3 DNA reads TGCGCCAGCAGCCAGAGGACAGGGGGGACTGAAGCTTTCTTT. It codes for CASSQRTGGTEAFF.

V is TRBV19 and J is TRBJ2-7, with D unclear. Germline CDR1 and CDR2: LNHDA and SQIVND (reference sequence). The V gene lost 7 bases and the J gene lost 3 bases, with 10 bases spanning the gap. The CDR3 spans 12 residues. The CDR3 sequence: CASTPRGYEQYF. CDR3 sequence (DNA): TGTGCCAGTACCCCGAGAGGCTACGAGCAGTACTTC.

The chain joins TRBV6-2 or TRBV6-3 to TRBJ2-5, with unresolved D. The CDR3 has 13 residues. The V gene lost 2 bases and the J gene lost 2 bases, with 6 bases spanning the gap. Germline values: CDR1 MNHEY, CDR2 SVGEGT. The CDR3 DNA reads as TGTGCCAGCAGTTACGAGACACAAGAGACCCAGTACTTC. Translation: CASSYETQETQYF.

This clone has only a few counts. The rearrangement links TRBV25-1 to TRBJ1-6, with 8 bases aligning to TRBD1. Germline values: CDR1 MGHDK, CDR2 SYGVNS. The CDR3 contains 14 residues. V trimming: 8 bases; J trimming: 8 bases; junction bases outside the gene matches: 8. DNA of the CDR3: TGTGCCAGCTCAAGGACAGGGAGGGATTCACCCCTCCACTTT. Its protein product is CASSRTGRDSPLHF.

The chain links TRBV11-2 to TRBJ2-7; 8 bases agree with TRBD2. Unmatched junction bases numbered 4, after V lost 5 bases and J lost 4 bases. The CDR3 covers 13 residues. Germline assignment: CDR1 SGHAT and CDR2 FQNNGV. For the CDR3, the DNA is TGTGCCAGCAGCCTCGGGACTAGTTACGAGCAGTACTTC. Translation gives CASSLGTSYEQYF.

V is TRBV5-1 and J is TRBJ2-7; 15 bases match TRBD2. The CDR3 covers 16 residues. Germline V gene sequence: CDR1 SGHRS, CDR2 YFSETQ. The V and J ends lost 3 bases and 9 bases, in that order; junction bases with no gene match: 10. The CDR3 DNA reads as TGCGCCAGCAGCTCGGGGGGGACTAGCGGGAGGTATCTGCAGTACTTC. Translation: CASSSGGTSGRYLQYF. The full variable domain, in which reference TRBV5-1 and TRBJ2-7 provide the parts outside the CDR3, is KAGVTQTPRYLIKTRGQQVTLSCSPISGHRSVSWYQQTPGQGLQFLFEYFSETQRNKGNFPGRFSGRQFSNSRSEMNVSTLELGDSALYLCASSSGGTSGRYLQYFGPGTRLTVT.